This TCR beta chain derives from a study of regulatory T cells in long-lasting Graves disease. Study-wide results and caveats: Favoring TRBV28, TRBJ1-2 and TRBJ2-5 was a feature seen in persistent disease.

Trimming removed 3 bases at V and 10 bases at J, with 13 bases between. The CDR3 spans 14 residues. For TCR beta, libraries came from iRepertoire HTBI primers and Arm-PCR of CDR3 regions. TCRdb processed the multiplex PCR reads anew with MiXCR; each CDR3 protein has one entry. The repertoire holds 360,000 or so distinct CDR3 sequences, with approximately 15% as singletons. The sample's time point: newly diagnosed GD, antithyroid drugs for less than 3 months. Isolated PBMC RNA provided the starting material for the TCR library. Of note for this clonotype: Its antigen is undetermined.

These data also featured in a second study, about T cells in Graves' hyperthyroidism and ophthalmopathy.

This sequence joins TRBV12-3 or TRBV12-4 and TRBJ1-6; D is undetermined. The TCR originated in a man aged 40-50 years with Graves disease. Sequencing was performed on peripheral blood mononuclear cells (PBMCs), taken at new diagnosis, from a patient treated with antithyroid drugs. For the CDR3, the DNA is TGTGCCAGCAGTTTCGGCAGTGTACGGTCACCCCTCCACTTT. Encoded protein: CASSFGSVRSPLHF.